This T cell receptor (beta chain) was found in a study of blood T cells in healthy people across ages. Study background: Researchers report that template switching captured about one barcoded beta molecule per two T cells.

A sample-barcoded 5' primer and a J-beta primer mix were used in a second PCR of roughly 7 to 12 cycles. From the 5' RACE reads, TCRdb called clonotypes with MiXCR, one entry per CDR3 protein. The table lists some 1.5 million distinct CDR3 sequences, over 25% of them singletons. Germline-derived CDR1 and CDR2 are DFQATT and SNEGSKA (reference sequence). Trimming at V came to 3 bases and at J to 5 bases, leaving 2 bases not matched to a gene. The CDR3 contains 13 residues. Donors ranged from roughly 6 to 100 years old and were healthy Caucasians in Russia. Per sample, no less than 5.5 micrograms of total RNA were extracted. Points on this clonotype: Its target is unknown.

Notes on the study in general: Per million T cells, TCR beta diversity dropped about linearly as age rose.

Sequenced material: blood. The source is a woman aged 30 to 39 in good health. This chain uses TRBV20-1 with TRBJ2-7; 12 nucleotides match TRBD2. CDR3 residues: CSARRLAGDEQYF. The CDR3 DNA follows: TGCAGTGCTAGGAGACTAGCGGGAGACGAGCAGTACTTC.